This TCR beta chain emerged from a study of shared clonotypes between healthy human individuals. The wider study: A couple of women and a few men aged 18 to 49 served as donors.

CDR3 length: 15 residues. V was shortened by 7 bases and J by 2 bases, with 17 bases between the two germline ends. CDR1 and CDR2 from the germline V gene are MDHEN and SYDVKM. Both subsets, CD45RA+ naive and CD45RA-negative memory, were split from the CD4+ cells. Only in-frame clones appear in the TCRdb table, and some are missing; sequencing was by immunoSEQ multiplex PCR. Of about 2.5 million clones listed, 85% to 95% are singletons. This rearrangement joins TRBV28 to TRBJ2-5; D tentatively fits TRBD1 or TRBD2 (7 bases each). This TCR was recovered from a man between 18 and 29 years old in good health. Some clones in this sample may be carry-over from other donors' samples. Sequencing used naive CD4+ T cells from PBMCs. The subset denotes: CD45RA+ positively selected. CDR3 protein: CASTPGGTAQETQYF. The CDR3, as DNA: TGTGCCAGCACCCCCGGGGGGACAGCACAAGAGACCCAGTACTTC. The whole variable domain, remainder taken from reference TRBV28 and TRBJ2-5, is DVKVTQSSRYLVKRTGEKVFLECVQDMDHENMFWYRQDPGLGLRLIYFSYDVKMKEKGDIPEGYSVSREKKERFSLILESASTNQTSMYLCASTPGGTAQETQYFGPGTRLLVL.